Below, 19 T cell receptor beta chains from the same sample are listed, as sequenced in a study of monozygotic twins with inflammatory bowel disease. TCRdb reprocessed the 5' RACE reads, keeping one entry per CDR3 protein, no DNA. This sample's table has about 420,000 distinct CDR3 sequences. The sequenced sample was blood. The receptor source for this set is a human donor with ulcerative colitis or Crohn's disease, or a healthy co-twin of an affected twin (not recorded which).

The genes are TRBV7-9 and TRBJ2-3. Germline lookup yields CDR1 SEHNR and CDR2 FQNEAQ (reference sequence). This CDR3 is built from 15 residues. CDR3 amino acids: CASSYSIEVTDTQYF.

CDR3 sequence: CASSSGLAGLLTDTQYF. The chain uses TRBV7-8 and TRBJ2-3; TCRdb's D call of TRBD2 is untestable without DNA. CDR3 size: 17 residues. CDR1 is SGHVS, CDR2 FQNEAQ, per germline.

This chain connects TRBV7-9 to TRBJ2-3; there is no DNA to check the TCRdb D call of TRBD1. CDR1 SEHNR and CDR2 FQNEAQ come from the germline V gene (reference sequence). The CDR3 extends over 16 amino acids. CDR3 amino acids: CASSLVTVQQGNTQYF.

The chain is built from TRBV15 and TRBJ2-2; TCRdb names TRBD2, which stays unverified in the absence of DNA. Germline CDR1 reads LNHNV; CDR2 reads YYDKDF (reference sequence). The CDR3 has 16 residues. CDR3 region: CATSRVVGVGTGELFF.

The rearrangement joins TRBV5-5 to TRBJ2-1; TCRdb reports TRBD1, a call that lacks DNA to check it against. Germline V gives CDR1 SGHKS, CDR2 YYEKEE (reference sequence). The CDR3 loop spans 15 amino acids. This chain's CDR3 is CASSSSGPLGNEQFF.

The CDR3 here is CASSLSRGGLEGLTGELFF. V usage is TRBV27 and J usage is TRBJ2-2; the D call from TCRdb, TRBD2, cannot be confirmed without DNA. This CDR3 spans 19 amino acids. In germline, CDR1 is MNHEY, CDR2 SMNVEV (reference sequence).

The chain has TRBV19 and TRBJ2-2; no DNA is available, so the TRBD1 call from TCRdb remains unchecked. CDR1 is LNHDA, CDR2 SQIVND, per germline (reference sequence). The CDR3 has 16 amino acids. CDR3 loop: CASSIMRSRNTGELFF.

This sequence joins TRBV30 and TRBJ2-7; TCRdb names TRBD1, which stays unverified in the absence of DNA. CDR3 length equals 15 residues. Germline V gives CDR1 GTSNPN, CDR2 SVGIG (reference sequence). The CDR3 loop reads CAWSGGLGNSYEQYF.

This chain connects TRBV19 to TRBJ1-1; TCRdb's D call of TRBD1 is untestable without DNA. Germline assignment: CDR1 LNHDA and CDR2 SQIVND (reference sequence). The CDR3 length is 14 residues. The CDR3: CASQTPGWNTEAFF.

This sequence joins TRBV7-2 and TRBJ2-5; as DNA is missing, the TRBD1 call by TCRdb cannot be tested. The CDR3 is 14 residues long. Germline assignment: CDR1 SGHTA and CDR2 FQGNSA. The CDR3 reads CASSARTGEETQYF.

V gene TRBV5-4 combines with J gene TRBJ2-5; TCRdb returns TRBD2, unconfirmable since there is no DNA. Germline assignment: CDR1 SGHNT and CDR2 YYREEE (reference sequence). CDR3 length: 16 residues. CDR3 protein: CASTLLGGRDQETQYF.

CDR3 sequence: CASSLGLVDNNEQFF. J is TRBJ2-1 and V is TRBV5-1; there is no DNA to check the TCRdb D call of TRBD2. The CDR3 covers 15 residues. Per the germline V gene, CDR1 is SGHRS and CDR2 is YFSETQ.

The chain's CDR3 is CASSAFTGGLNTEAFF. The J gene is TRBJ1-1, the V gene TRBV5-1; the TCRdb call, TRBD1, lacks DNA for checking. Germline CDR1 and CDR2: SGHRS and YFSETQ. CDR3 length: 16 residues. Full variable domain (remainder filled in from reference TRBV5-1 and TRBJ1-1): KAGVTQTPRYLIKTRGQQVTLSCSPISGHRSVSWYQQTPGQGLQFLFEYFSETQRNKGNFPGRFSGRQFSNSRSEMNVSTLELGDSALYLCASSAFTGGLNTEAFFGQGTRLTVV.

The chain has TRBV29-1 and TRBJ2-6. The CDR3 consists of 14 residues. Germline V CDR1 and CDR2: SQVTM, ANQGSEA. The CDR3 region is CSVRQTSGANVLTF.

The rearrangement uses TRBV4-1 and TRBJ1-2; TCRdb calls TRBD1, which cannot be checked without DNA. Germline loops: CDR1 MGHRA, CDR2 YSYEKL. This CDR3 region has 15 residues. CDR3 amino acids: CASSQDRAGDYGYTF.

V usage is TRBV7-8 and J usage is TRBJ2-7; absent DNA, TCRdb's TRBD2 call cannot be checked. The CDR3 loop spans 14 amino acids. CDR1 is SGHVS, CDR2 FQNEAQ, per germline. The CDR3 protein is CASSLPGSGSVEYF.

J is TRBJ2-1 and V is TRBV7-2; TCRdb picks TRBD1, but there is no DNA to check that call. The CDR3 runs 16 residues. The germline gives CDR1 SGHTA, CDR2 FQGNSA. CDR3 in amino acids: CASSLDRTVRNNEQFF.

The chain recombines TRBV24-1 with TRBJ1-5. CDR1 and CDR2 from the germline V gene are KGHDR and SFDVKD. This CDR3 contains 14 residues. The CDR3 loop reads CATQSGRDNQPQHF.

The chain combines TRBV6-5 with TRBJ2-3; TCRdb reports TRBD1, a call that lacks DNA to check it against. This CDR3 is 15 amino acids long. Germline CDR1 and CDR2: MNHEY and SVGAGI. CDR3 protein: CASSYRTGGTDTQYF.